Below are 27 T cell receptor beta chains sequenced from a single sample in a study of blood T cell repertoires in COVID-19. Libraries were prepared by immunoSEQ multiplex PCR; TCRdb keeps only in-frame clonotypes and omits some of them. The sample has 55,000 to 80,000 clones; nearly 90% are singletons. The source material was peripheral blood. The receptors stem from a middle-aged man with acute or convalescent COVID-19.

This clone was seen more than once but under ten times. The chain links TRBV18 to TRBJ1-2, with D perhaps TRBD1 (6 bases). Trimming cost V 6 bases and J 6 bases, with 14 bases left between them. The CDR3 contains 13 residues. Germline loops: CDR1 KGHSH, CDR2 LQKENI. CDR3 bases: TGTGCCAGCTCCCACAGGGTAGAACATGGCTACACCTTC. It yields the protein CASSHRVEHGYTF.

The chain has TRBV5-4 and TRBJ2-7; 7 bases agree with TRBD1. Germline V gene sequence: CDR1 SGHNT, CDR2 YYREEE (reference sequence). V dropped 3 bases and J dropped 4; count of bases not matched to a gene: 7. This CDR3 spans 14 amino acids. The chain's CDR3 is CASSYAGTDYEQYF. The CDR3 DNA sequence: TGTGCCAGCAGCTACGCCGGGACAGATTACGAGCAGTACTTC. Looking up the rest from reference TRBV5-4 and TRBJ2-7 gives the full variable domain: ETGVTQSPTHLIKTRGQQVTLRCSSQSGHNTVSWYQQALGQGPQFIFQYYREEENGRGNFPPRFSGLQFPNYSSELNVNALELDDSALYLCASSYAGTDYEQYFGPGTRLTVT.

CDR3 in amino acids: CASSPSDSQPLHF. DNA of the CDR3: TGTGCCAGCAGTCCCTCGGACAGTCAACCCCTCCACTTT. This chain uses TRBV28 with TRBJ1-6; D possibly corresponds to TRBD1 (6 bases). The germline V gene encodes CDR1 MDHEN and CDR2 SYDVKM. CDR3 length equals 13 residues. The V end was cut by 5 bases, the J end by 12 bases, with 14 bases between.

This chain joins TRBV4-2 and TRBJ2-5; 9 bases are shared with TRBD2. V trimming: 0 bases; J trimming: 4 bases; junction bases outside the gene matches: 3. The CDR3 consists of 15 residues. Germline V lookup: CDR1 LGHNA, CDR2 YNFKEQ. In DNA form, the CDR3 reads TGTGCCAGCAGCCAAGAAGTAGCGGGGGTAGAGACCCAGTACTTC. Translated: CASSQEVAGVETQYF.

In this sample, this clone turned up once. This rearrangement joins TRBV5-1 to TRBJ2-1, with 8 bases matching TRBD2. The trim removed 4 bases at V and 8 bases at J, leaving 14 bases unmatched. CDR3 length: 16 amino acids. Per germline, CDR1 SGHRS and CDR2 YFSETQ. CDR3 bases: TGCGCCAGCAGCCCCCCCGCTAGCGGGTTCAAGGATGAGCAGTTCTTC. Its protein product is CASSPPASGFKDEQFF.

The V and J genes are TRBV5-4 and TRBJ2-5, with TRBD2 matching 9 bases. The junction had 3 bases not matched to a gene; V was cut back by 1 base and J by 5 bases. The germline gives CDR1 SGHNT, CDR2 YYREEE (reference sequence). This CDR3 is built from 14 residues. CDR3 in DNA: TGTGCCAGCAGCTTGCCTAGCGGGGTGGAGACCCAGTACTTC. Protein: CASSLPSGVETQYF.

This clone was seen only a few times. The J gene is TRBJ2-5, the V gene TRBV5-1; TRBD1 matches 8 bases. Germline CDR1 and CDR2: SGHRS and YFSETQ. The V segment lost 2 bases and the J segment 1 base; nucleotides outside the gene matches: 4. CDR3 size: 15 residues. For the CDR3, the DNA is TGCGCCAGCAGCTTAGTGACAGGGGCCCAAGAGACCCAGTACTTC. Its translation: CASSLVTGAQETQYF.

In its sample, this clone was seen a few times. This chain uses TRBV5-6 with TRBJ1-1; D gene uncertain. The V end was cut by 0 bases, the J end by 8 bases, with 8 bases between. The CDR3 runs to 12 residues. Germline V gene sequence: CDR1 SGHDT, CDR2 YYEEEE. CDR3 in amino acids: CASSLADREAFF. The CDR3 coding sequence is TGTGCCAGCAGCTTGGCCGATAGAGAAGCTTTCTTT.

J is TRBJ2-5 and V is TRBV6-6; D possibly corresponds to TRBD2 (6 bases). This CDR3 is built from 15 residues. V lost 3 bases, J lost 2 bases, and 13 bases lay in between. CDR1 is MNHNY, CDR2 SVGAGI, per germline (reference sequence). CDR3 sequence reads: CASSYLAGLQETQYF. The CDR3 coding sequence is TGTGCCAGCAGTTATCTTGCGGGGCTACAAGAGACCCAGTACTTC.

The gene calls are TRBV19 and TRBJ2-1, with a tentative D call TRBD2 (6 bases). This CDR3 has 16 amino acids. Per the germline V gene, CDR1 is LNHDA and CDR2 is SQIVND (reference sequence). Trimming took 0 bases from V and 7 from J, leaving 16 bases between them. In DNA, the CDR3 is TGTGCCAGTAGTATAGAGGGGAGGATCTTAGTGAATGAGCAGTTCTTC. It specifies CASSIEGRILVNEQFF.

This clone has only one observation. The rearrangement uses TRBV7-9 and TRBJ2-3; D might be TRBD1 (6 bases). Germline CDR1 is SEHNR and CDR2 is FQNEAQ (reference sequence). The CDR3 consists of 14 residues. The V end lost 2 bases, the J end lost 6 bases, and 12 bases lay between the germline ends. The CDR3 nucleotides are TGTGCCAGCAGCTTATTACAGGGTGGCGATACGCAGTATTTT. Translated: CASSLLQGGDTQYF.

This chain uses TRBV3-1 (or the pseudogene TRBV3-2) with TRBJ2-7, with a possible D match to TRBD1 (6 bases). The CDR3 length is 15 residues. CDR1 LGHDT and CDR2 YNNKEL come from the germline V gene (reference sequence). V was shortened by 3 bases and J by 5 bases, with 17 bases between the two germline ends. The CDR3 DNA is TGTGCCAGCAGCCACAGGGGTGCCGGGCAGAACGAGCAGTACTTC. Encoded protein: CASSHRGAGQNEQYF.

The chain carries TRBV28 and TRBJ2-1; D uncertain. The V gene lost 6 bases and the J gene lost 3 bases, with 9 bases spanning the gap. Germline V gene data show CDR1 as MDHEN and CDR2 as SYDVKM. The CDR3 is 13 residues long. The CDR3 sequence is CASRSSVYNEQFF. CDR3 DNA sequence: TGTGCCAGCAGGTCTAGTGTCTACAATGAGCAGTTCTTC. The full variable domain, with the rest looked up from reference TRBV28 and TRBJ2-1, is DVKVTQSSRYLVKRTGEKVFLECVQDMDHENMFWYRQDPGLGLRLIYFSYDVKMKEKGDIPEGYSVSREKKERFSLILESASTNQTSMYLCASRSSVYNEQFFGPGTRLTVL.

Regarding this clone: One end of the junction is discordant with germline, which a read error may explain. Other DNA sequences in this specimen translate into the identical CDR3. The chain has TRBV7-2 and TRBJ1-1; TRBD1 matches 8 bases. The germline V gene encodes CDR1 SGHTA and CDR2 FQGNSA. The CDR3 is made up of 13 amino acids. The CDR3 DNA is TGTGCTAGCAGTTCACGACAACAGGGGGTAGCTTTCTTT. Protein product: CASSSRQQGVAFF.

The V and J genes are TRBV5-1 and TRBJ1-2, with a tentative D call TRBD1 (5 bases). Germline V gene sequence: CDR1 SGHRS, CDR2 YFSETQ. The length of the CDR3 is 13 residues. The CDR3 region has the DNA TGCCCCCGGGGGTCGAGCTCTAACTATGGCTACACCTTC. Protein product: CPRGSSSNYGYTF.

Only a few counts were recorded for this clone. This chain uses TRBV7-3 with TRBJ2-2; 8 positions match TRBD1. With V trimmed by 3 bases and J by 14 bases, 5 bases remained unmatched. Germline V CDR1 and CDR2: SGHTA, FQGTGA. This CDR3 spans 12 amino acids. DNA for the CDR3: TGTGCCAGCAGCTTTGGACAGGGCGAACTGTTTTTT. The encoded protein is CASSFGQGELFF.

V and J are TRBV18 and TRBJ1-3; no firm D call. This CDR3 spans 15 amino acids. V gave up 2 bases and J gave up 0 bases, with 8 bases separating them. Germline loops: CDR1 KGHSH, CDR2 LQKENI. CDR3 DNA sequence: TGTGCCAGCTCACCAGTCAGTGGCTCTGGAAACACCATATATTTT. It codes for CASSPVSGSGNTIYF.

V is TRBV29-1 and J is TRBJ1-2; D is possibly TRBD1 (6 bases). V shed 4 bases and J shed 8 bases, with 14 bases lying between them. CDR1 is SQVTM, CDR2 ANQGSEA, per germline. CDR3 length: 12 amino acids. As DNA, the CDR3 is TGCAGCGTTGGTCCCCCAGGGGACGGCTACACCTTC. This encodes CSVGPPGDGYTF. Drawing the rest from reference TRBV29-1 and TRBJ1-2, the complete variable domain is SAVISQKPSRDICQRGTSLTIQCQVDSQVTMMFWYRQQPGQSLTLIATANQGSEATYESGFVIDKFPISRPNLTFSTLTVSNMSPEDSSIYLCSVGPPGDGYTFGSGTRLTVV.

The J gene is TRBJ1-2, the V gene TRBV24-1; no firm D call. V lost 0 bases and J 8 bases, leaving 24 bases between the germline ends. This CDR3 region has 18 residues. The V gene's germline CDR1 is KGHDR and CDR2 SFDVKD. CDR3 in amino acids: CATSDLALDPYSKQGYTF. CDR3 sequence (DNA): TGTGCCACCAGTGATTTGGCCCTCGATCCCTACTCCAAACAGGGCTACACCTTC.

The CDR3 nucleotides read TGCGCCAGCAGCTTGGTGACAGACAATCAAGAGACCCAGTACTTC. This gives the protein CASSLVTDNQETQYF. This chain links TRBV5-1 with TRBJ2-5; TRBD1 is a possible D gene (5 bases). Germline lookup yields CDR1 SGHRS and CDR2 YFSETQ. V dropped 0 bases and J dropped 2 bases, with 11 bases sitting between them. The CDR3 extends over 15 amino acids.

The chain has TRBV3-1 (or the pseudogene TRBV3-2) and TRBJ2-5; TRBD1 matches at 9 bases. V gave up 8 bases and J gave up 6 bases; unmatched junction bases: 10. From germline, CDR1 is LGHDT and CDR2 YNNKEL (reference sequence). The length of the CDR3 is 14 residues. CDR3: CASGPGQGIQTQYF. The DNA for the CDR3 is TGTGCCAGCGGCCCGGGACAGGGTATACAGACCCAGTACTTC.

The J gene is TRBJ1-6, the V gene TRBV6-1; D is uncertain. The CDR3 runs 15 residues. Trimming removed 2 bases at V and 7 bases at J, with 12 bases between. Germline CDR1 is MNHNS and CDR2 is SASEGT. The DNA for the CDR3 is TGTGCCAGCAGTGAATCGGACGGACTAAATTCACCCCTCCACTTT. Its protein product is CASSESDGLNSPLHF.

The chain links TRBV10-3 to TRBJ1-5; D is possibly TRBD1 (6 bases). Trimming left V 0 bases short and J 6 bases short, with 18 bases between. The germline gives CDR1 ENHRY, CDR2 SYGVKD. This CDR3 spans 17 amino acids. CDR3 DNA: TGTGCCATCAGTGAGTCGGGTGGCGGTCAGGGGATTCAGCCCCAGCATTTT. It translates to CAISESGGGQGIQPQHF.

The chain uses TRBV11-3 and TRBJ2-5; 11 nucleotides agree with TRBD2. The germline V gene encodes CDR1 SGHNT and CDR2 YENEEA. V lost 5 bases, J lost 0 bases, and 14 bases stayed unmatched. This CDR3 is 19 amino acids long. CDR3 sequence reads: CASSPFLAGGNPYQETQYF. CDR3 nucleotides: TGTGCCAGCAGCCCCTTTTTAGCGGGGGGGAACCCGTACCAAGAGACCCAGTACTTC.

The CDR3 loop reads CASSEPFPGEKNTEAFF. DNA for the CDR3: TGTGCCAGCAGTGAACCCTTTCCAGGGGAGAAGAACACTGAAGCTTTCTTT. The chain links TRBV6-1 to TRBJ1-1; possibly TRBD1 for D (6 bases). Germline lookup yields CDR1 MNHNS and CDR2 SASEGT. V lost 2 bases and J lost 1, with 17 bases in between. The CDR3 length is 17 residues.

V usage is TRBV19 and J usage is TRBJ2-7; D might be TRBD2 (6 bases). V dropped 3 bases and J dropped 1 base, with 16 bases sitting between them. This CDR3 spans 16 amino acids. Germline V lookup: CDR1 LNHDA, CDR2 SQIVND (reference sequence). The chain's CDR3 is CASSMGGRVTSYEQYF. As DNA, the CDR3 is TGTGCCAGTAGTATGGGGGGTCGGGTCACATCCTACGAGCAGTACTTC.

This sequence joins TRBV5-4 and TRBJ1-4, with 7 bases matching TRBD1. Germline V gene data show CDR1 as SGHNT and CDR2 as YYREEE (reference sequence). V lost 4 bases to trimming and J lost 2 bases; unmatched junction nucleotides: 2. The CDR3 runs to 14 residues. CDR3 residues: CASSRGQTNEKLFF. Written as DNA, the CDR3 is TGTGCCAGCAGCCGGGGACAGACTAATGAAAAACTGTTTTTT.